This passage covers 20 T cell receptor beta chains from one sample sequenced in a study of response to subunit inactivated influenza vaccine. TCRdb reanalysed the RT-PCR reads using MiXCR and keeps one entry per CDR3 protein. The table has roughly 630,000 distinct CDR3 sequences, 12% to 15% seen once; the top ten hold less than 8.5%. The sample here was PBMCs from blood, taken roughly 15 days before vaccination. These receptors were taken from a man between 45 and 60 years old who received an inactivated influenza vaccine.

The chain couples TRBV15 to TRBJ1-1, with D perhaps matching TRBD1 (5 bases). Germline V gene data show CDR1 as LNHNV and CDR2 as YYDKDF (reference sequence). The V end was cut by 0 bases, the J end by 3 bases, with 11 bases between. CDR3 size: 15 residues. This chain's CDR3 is CATSRELRGDTEAFF. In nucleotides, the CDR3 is TGTGCCACCAGCAGAGAATTAAGGGGTGACACTGAAGCTTTCTTT.

CDR3 sequence: CASSRTSGSGTDTQYF. CDR3 DNA sequence: TGTGCCAGCAGCCGGACTAGCGGGAGTGGGACAGATACGCAGTATTTT. J is TRBJ2-3 and V is TRBV7-9; 13 bases match TRBD2. Losses at the gene ends were 5 bases for V and 3 bases for J; bases not matched to a gene: 5. This CDR3 is 16 amino acids long. The germline gives CDR1 SEHNR, CDR2 FQNEAQ (reference sequence).

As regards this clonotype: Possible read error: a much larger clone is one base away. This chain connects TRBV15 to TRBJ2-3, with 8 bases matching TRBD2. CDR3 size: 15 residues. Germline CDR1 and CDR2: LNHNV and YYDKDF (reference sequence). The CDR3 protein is CAISRVSGATDTQYF. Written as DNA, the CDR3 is TGTGCCATCAGCAGAGTTAGCGGGGCAACAGATACGCAGTATTTT.

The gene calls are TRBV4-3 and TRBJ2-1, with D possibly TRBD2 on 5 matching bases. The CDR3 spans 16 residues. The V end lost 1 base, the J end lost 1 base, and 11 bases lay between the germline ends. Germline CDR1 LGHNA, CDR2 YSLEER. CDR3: CASSQGTGRSYNEQFF. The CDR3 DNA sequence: TGCGCCAGCAGCCAAGGGACGGGAAGATCCTACAATGAGCAGTTCTTC.

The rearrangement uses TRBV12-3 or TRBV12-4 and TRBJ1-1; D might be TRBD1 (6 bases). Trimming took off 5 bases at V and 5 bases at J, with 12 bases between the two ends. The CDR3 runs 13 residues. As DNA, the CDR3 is TGTGCCAGCAGTCATAAGGGGGGGACTGAAGCTTTCTTT. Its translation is CASSHKGGTEAFF.

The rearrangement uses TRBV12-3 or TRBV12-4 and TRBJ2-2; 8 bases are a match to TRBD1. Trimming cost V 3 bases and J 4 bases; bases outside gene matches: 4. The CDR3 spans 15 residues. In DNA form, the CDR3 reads TGTGCCAGCAGTTTCACAGGGGGAGTCACCGGGGAGCTGTTTTTT. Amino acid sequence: CASSFTGGVTGELFF.

The CDR3 spells CSARHRRMVSGNTIYF. The CDR3 DNA sequence: TGCAGTGCTAGGCACAGACGGATGGTCTCTGGAAACACCATATATTTT. This chain joins TRBV20-1 and TRBJ1-3; D is ambiguous. Looked up from germline, CDR1 is DFQATT and CDR2 is SNEGSKA (reference sequence). CDR3 size: 16 residues. V lost 3 bases, J lost 0 bases, and 15 bases lay in between.

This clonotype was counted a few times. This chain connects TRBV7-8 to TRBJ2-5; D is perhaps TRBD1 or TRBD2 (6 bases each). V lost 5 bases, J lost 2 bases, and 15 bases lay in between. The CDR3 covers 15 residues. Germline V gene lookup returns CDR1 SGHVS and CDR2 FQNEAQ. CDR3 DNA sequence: TGTGCCAGCAGCCCACAGAGAGGGGGGCAAGAGACCCAGTACTTC. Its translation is CASSPQRGGQETQYF.

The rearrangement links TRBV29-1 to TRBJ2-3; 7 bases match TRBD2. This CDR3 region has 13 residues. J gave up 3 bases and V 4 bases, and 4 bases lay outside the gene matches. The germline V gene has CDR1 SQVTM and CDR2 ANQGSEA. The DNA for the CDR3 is TGCAGCGTTGTCCTAGCGGCGACAGATACGCAGTATTTT. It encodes CSVVLAATDTQYF.

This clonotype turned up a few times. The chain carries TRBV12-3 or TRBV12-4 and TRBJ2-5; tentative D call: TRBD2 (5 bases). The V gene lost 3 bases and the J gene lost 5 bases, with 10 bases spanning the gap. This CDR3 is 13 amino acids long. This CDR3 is CASSFKGVETQYF. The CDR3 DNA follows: TGTGCCAGCAGTTTTAAGGGAGTGGAGACCCAGTACTTC.

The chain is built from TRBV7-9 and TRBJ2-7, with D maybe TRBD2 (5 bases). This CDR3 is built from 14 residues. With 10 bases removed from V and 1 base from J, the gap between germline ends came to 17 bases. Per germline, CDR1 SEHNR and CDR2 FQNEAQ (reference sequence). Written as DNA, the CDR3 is TGTGCCATGGGCCCTGGACTCACTTCCTACGAGCAGTACTTC. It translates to CAMGPGLTSYEQYF. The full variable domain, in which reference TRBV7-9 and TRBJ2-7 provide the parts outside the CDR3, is DTGVSQNPRHKITKRGQNVTFRCDPISEHNRLYWYRQTLGQGPEFLTYFQNEAQLEKSRLLSDRFSAERPKGSFSTLEIQRTEQGDSAMYLCAMGPGLTSYEQYFGPGTRLTVT.

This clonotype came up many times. CDR3 region: CASSFPWTANTGELFF. CDR3 bases: TGTGCCAGCAGTTTCCCATGGACGGCGAACACCGGGGAGCTGTTTTTT. The chain recombines TRBV28 with TRBJ2-2; D is unresolved. The ends were cut back, 3 bases at V and 0 bases at J, with 11 bases in the middle. Germline CDR1 MDHEN, CDR2 SYDVKM. This CDR3 has 16 amino acids.

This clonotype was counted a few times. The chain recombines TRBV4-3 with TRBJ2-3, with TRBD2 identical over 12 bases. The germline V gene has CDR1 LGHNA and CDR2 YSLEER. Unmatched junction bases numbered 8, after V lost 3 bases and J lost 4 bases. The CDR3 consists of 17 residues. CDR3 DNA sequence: TGCGCCAGCAGCCAGGGCGTACTAGCGGGAGGAGCAGATACGCAGTATTTT. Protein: CASSQGVLAGGADTQYF.

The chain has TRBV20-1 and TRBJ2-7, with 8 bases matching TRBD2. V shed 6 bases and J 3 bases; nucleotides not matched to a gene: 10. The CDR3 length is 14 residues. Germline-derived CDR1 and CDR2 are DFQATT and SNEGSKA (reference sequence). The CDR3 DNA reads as TGCAGTGCAATCAATAGCGGGGCGGTCTACGAGCAGTACTTC. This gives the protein CSAINSGAVYEQYF.

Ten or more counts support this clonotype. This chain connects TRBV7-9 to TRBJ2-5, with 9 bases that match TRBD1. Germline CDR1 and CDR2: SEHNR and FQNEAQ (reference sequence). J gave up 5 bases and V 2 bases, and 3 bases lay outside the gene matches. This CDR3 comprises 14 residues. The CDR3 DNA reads TGTGCCAGCAGCTTAACAGGGGGCCGGGAGACCCAGTACTTC. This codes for CASSLTGGRETQYF.

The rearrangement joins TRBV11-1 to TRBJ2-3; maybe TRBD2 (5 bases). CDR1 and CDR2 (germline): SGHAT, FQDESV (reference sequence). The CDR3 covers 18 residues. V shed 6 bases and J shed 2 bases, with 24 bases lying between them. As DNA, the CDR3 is TGTGCCAGCAGTCCCAGGCGGGCGCGACCCGAACACACAGATACGCAGTATTTT. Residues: CASSPRRARPEHTDTQYF.

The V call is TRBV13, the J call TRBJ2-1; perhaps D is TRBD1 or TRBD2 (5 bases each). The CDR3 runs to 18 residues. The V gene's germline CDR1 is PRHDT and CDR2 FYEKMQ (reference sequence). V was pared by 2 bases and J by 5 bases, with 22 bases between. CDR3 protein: CASSLSSGTPVGDNEQFF. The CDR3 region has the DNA TGTGCCAGCAGCTTATCCTCCGGGACCCCCGTTGGTGACAATGAGCAGTTCTTC. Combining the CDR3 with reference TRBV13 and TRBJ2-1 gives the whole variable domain AAGVIQSPRHLIKEKRETATLKCYPIPRHDTVYWYQQGPGQDPQFLISFYEKMQSDKGSIPDRFSAQQFSDYHSELNMSSLELGDSALYFCASSLSSGTPVGDNEQFFGPGTRLTVL.

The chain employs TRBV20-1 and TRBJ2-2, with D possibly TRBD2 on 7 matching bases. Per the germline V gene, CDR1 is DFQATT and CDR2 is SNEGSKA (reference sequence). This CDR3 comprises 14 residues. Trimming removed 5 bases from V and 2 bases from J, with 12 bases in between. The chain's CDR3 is CSAPRGGNTGELFF. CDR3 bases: TGCAGTGCTCCAAGGGGGGGAAACACCGGGGAGCTGTTTTTT.

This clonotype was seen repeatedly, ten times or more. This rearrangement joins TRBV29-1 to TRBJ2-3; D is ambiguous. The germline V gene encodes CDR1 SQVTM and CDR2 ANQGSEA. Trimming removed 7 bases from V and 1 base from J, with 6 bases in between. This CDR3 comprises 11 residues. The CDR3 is CSGSGTDTQYF. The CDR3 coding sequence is TGCAGCGGTTCGGGCACAGATACGCAGTATTTT.

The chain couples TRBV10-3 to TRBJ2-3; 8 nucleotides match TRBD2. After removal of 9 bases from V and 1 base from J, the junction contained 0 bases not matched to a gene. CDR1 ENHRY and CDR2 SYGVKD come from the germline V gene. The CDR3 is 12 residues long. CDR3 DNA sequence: TGTGCCATTAGCGGGGGCACAGATACGCAGTATTTT. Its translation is CAISGGTDTQYF.